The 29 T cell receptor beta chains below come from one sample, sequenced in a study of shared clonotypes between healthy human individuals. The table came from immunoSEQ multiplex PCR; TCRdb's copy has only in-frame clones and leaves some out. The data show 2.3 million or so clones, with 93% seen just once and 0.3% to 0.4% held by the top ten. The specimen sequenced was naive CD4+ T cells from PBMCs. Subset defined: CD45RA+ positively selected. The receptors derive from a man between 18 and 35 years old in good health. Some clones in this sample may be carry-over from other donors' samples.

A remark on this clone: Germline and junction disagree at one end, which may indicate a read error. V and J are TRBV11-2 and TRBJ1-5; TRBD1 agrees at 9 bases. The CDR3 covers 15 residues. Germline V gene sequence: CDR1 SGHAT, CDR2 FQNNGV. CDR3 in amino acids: CASSLGQGSYQPQHF. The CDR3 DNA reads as TGTGCCAGCAGCTTGGGACAGGGTAGCTATCAGCCCCAGCATTTT.

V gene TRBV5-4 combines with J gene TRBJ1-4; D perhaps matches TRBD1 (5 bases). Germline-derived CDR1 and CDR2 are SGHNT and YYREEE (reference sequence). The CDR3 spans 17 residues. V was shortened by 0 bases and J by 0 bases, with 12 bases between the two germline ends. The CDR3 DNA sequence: TGTGCCAGCAGCTTGGTCCCGACAGAGTCAACTAATGAAAAACTGTTTTTT. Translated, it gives CASSLVPTESTNEKLFF.

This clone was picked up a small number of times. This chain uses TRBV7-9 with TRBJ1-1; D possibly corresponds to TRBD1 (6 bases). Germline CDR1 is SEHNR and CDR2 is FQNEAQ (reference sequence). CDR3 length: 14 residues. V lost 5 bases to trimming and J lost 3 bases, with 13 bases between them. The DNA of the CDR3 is TGTGCCAGCAGCGGCACAGGGAGGGACACTGAAGCTTTCTTT. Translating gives CASSGTGRDTEAFF.

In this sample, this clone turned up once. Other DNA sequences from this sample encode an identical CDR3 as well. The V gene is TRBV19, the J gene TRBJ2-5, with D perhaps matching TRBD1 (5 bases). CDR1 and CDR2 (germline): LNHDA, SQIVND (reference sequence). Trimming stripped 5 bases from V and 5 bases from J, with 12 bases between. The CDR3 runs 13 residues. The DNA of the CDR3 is TGTGCCAGTAGTTTAAGGGGAAGGGAGACCCAGTACTTC. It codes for CASSLRGRETQYF.

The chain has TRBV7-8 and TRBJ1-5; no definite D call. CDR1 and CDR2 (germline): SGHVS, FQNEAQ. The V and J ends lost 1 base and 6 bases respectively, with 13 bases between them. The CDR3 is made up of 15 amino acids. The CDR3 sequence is CASSLGTSVRQPQHF. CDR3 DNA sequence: TGTGCCAGCAGCTTAGGGACCTCTGTACGTCAGCCCCAGCATTTT.

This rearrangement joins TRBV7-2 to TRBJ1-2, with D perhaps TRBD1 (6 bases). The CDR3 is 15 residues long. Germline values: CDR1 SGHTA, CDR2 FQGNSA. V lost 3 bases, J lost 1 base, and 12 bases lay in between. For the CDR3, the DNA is TGTGCCAGCAGCTTTACAGGGCCTCTTAACTATGGCTACACCTTC. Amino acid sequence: CASSFTGPLNYGYTF.

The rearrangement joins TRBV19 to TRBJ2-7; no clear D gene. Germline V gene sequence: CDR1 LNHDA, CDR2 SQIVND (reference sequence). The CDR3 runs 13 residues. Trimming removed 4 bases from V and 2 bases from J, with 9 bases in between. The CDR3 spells CASSKIPAYEQYF. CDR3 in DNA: TGTGCCAGTAGTAAAATCCCAGCCTACGAGCAGTACTTC.

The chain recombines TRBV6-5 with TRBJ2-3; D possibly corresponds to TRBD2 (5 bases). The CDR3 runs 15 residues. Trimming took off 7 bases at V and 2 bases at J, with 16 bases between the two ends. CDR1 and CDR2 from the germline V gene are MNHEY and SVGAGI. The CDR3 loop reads CASTASEVSTDTQYF. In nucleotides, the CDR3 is TGTGCCAGCACAGCCTCGGAGGTTTCCACAGATACGCAGTATTTT.

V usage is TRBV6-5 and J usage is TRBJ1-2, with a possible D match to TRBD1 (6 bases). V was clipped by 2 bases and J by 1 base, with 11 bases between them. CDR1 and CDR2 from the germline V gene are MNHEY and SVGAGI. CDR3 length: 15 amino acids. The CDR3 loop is CASSYTGTFNYGYTF. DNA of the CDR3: TGTGCCAGCAGTTACACAGGGACTTTTAACTATGGCTACACCTTC.

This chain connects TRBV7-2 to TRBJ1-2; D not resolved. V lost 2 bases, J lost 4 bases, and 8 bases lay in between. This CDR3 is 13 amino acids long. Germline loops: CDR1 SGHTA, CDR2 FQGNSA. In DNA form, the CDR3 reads TGTGCCAGCAGCTTATACCACGTCTATGGCTACACCTTC. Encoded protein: CASSLYHVYGYTF.

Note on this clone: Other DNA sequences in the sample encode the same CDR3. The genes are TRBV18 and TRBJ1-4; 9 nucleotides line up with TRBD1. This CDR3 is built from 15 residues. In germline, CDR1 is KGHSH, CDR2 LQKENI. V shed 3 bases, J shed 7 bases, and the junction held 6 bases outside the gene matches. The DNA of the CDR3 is TGTGCCAGCTCACCCCCGGGACAGGGAGGTGAAAAACTGTTTTTT. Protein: CASSPPGQGGEKLFF.

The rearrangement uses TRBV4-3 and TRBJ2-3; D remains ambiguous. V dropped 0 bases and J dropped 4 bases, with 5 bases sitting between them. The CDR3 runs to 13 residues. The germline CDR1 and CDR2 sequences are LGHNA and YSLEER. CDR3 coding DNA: TGCGCCAGCAGCCAAGATGGGTCAGATACGCAGTATTTT. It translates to CASSQDGSDTQYF.

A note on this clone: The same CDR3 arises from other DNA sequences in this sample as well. CDR3 sequence: CASSLTRGYGYTF. The CDR3 DNA is TGCGCCAGCAGCTTGACGAGGGGCTATGGCTACACCTTC. The chain links TRBV5-1 to TRBJ1-2, with a weak D call TRBD1 (5 bases). The CDR3 spans 13 residues. Germline V gene data show CDR1 as SGHRS and CDR2 as YFSETQ. V lost 1 base and J lost 4, with 8 bases in between.

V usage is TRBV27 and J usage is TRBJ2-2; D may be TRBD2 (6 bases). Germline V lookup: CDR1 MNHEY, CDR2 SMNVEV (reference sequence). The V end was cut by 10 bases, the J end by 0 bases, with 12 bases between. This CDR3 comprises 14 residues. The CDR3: CATRGGANTGELFF. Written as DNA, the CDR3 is TGTGCCACCCGGGGAGGAGCGAACACCGGGGAGCTGTTTTTT.

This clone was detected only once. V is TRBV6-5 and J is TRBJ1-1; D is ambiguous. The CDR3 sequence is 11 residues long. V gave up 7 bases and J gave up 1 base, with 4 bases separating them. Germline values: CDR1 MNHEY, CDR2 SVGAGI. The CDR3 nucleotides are TGTGCCAGCATGAGGAACACTGAAGCTTTCTTT. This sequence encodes CASMRNTEAFF.

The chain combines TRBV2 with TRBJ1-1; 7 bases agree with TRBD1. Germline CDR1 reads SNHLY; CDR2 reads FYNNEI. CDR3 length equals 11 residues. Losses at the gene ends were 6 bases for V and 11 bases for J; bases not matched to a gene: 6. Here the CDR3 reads CASSSGQPAFF. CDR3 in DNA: TGTGCCAGCAGCTCGGGACAGCCGGCTTTCTTT. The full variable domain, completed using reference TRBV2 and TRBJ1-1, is EPEVTQTPSHQVTQMGQEVILRCVPISNHLYFYWYRQILGQKVEFLVSFYNNEISEKSEIFDDQFSVERPDGSNFTLKIRSTKLEDSAMYFCASSSGQPAFFGQGTRLTVV.

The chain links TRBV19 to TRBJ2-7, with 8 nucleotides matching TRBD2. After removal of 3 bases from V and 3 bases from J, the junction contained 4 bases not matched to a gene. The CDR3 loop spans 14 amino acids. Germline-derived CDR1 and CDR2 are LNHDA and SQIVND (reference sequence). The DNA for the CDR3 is TGTGCCAGTAGTATGAGCGGGAGACTCTACGAGCAGTACTTC. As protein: CASSMSGRLYEQYF.

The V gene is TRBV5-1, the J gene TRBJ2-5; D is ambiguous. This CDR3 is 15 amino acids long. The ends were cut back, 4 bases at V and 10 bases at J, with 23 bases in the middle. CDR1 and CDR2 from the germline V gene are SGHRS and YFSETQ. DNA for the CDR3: TGCGCCAGCAGCCCAAATTTGGATGTTCGAATGGTCCAGTACTTC. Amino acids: CASSPNLDVRMVQYF. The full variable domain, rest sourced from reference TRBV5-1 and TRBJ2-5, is KAGVTQTPRYLIKTRGQQVTLSCSPISGHRSVSWYQQTPGQGLQFLFEYFSETQRNKGNFPGRFSGRQFSNSRSEMNVSTLELGDSALYLCASSPNLDVRMVQYFGPGTRLLVL.

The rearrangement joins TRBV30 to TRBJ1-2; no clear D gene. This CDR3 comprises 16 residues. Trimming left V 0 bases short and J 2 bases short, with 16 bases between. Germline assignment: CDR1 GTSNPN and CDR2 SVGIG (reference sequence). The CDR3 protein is CAWSVLNYAGNYGYTF. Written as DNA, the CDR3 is TGTGCCTGGAGTGTATTAAACTATGCGGGCAACTATGGCTACACCTTC.

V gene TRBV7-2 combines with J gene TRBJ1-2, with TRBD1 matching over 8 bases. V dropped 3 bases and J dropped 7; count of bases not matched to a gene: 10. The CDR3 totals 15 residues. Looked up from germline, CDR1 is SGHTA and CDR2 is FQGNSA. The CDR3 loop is CASSFRQGAFGGYTF. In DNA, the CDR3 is TGTGCCAGCAGCTTCCGGCAGGGGGCGTTTGGTGGCTACACCTTC.

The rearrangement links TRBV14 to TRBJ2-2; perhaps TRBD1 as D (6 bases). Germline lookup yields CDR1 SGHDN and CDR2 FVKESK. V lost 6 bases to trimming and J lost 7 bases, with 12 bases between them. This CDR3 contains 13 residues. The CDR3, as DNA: TGTGCCAGCAGATCACAGGGTCTCGGGGAGCTGTTTTTT. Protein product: CASRSQGLGELFF.

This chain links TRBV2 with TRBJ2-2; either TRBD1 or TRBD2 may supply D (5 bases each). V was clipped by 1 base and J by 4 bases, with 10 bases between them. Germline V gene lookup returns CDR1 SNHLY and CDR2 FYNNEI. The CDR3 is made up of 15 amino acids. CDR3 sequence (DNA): TGTGCCAGCAGTGAAGTGGCCGGGGCCACCGGGGAGCTGTTTTTT. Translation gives CASSEVAGATGELFF.

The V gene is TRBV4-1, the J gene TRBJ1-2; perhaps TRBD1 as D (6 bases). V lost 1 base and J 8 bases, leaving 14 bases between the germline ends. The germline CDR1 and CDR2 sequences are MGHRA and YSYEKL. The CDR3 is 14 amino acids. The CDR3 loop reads CASSQVGQGRGYTF. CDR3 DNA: TGCGCCAGCAGCCAAGTTGGGCAGGGGCGAGGCTACACCTTC.

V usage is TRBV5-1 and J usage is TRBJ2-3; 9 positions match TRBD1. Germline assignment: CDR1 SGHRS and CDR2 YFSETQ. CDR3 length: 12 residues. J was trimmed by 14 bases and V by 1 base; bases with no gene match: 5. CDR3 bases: TGCGCCAGCAGCTTGCTTGGGACAGGGTTGTATTTT. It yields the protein CASSLLGTGLYF.

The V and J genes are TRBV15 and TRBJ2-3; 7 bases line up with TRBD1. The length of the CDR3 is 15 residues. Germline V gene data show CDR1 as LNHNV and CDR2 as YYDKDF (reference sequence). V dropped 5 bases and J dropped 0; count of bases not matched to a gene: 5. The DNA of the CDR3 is TGTGCCACCAGCGCTGAGACAGGGAGCACAGATACGCAGTATTTT. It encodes CATSAETGSTDTQYF.

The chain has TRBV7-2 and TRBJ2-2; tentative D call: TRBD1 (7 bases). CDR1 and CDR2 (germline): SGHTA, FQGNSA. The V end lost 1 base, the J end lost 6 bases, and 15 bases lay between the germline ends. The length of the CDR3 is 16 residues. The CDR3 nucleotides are TGTGCCAGCAGCTTAGATGGAGGGACAGTAGCCGGGGAGCTGTTTTTT. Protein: CASSLDGGTVAGELFF.

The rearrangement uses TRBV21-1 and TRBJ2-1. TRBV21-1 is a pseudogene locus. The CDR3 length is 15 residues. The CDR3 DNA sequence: TGTGCCAGCACCCCCATCGACCCGGTCGTCGATGAGCAGTTCTTC. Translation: CASTPIDPVVDEQFF.

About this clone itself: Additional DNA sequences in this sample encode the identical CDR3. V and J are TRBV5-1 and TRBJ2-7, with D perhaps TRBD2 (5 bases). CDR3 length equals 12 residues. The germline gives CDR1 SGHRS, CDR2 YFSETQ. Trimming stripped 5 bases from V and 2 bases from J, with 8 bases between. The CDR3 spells CASRRETYEQYF. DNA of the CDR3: TGCGCCAGCAGGAGGGAAACCTACGAGCAGTACTTC.

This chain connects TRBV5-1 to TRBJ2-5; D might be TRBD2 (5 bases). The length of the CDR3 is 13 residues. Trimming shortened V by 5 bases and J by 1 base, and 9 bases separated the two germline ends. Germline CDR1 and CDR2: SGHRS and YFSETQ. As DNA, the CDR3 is TGCGCCAGCAGGGGAGCCTTCCAAGAGACCCAGTACTTC. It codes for CASRGAFQETQYF. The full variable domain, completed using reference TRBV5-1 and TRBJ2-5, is KAGVTQTPRYLIKTRGQQVTLSCSPISGHRSVSWYQQTPGQGLQFLFEYFSETQRNKGNFPGRFSGRQFSNSRSEMNVSTLELGDSALYLCASRGAFQETQYFGPGTRLLVL.